Listed below are T cell receptor beta chains from one sample, sequenced in a study of blood T cell repertoires in COVID-19. Sequencing used immunoSEQ multiplex PCR; TCRdb keeps in-frame clones, though not all of them. Of hundreds of thousands of clones in the sample, approximately 84% were seen once. The sample was peripheral blood. All receptors derive from a woman older than 75 with acute or convalescent COVID-19. Both conserved end residues are part of each CDR3. The D gene is left open where the match is weak. Clone size is stated in some rows and not others, as once, few, many or a class when expanded.

j_call | clone_size | d_call | v_call | cdr3_nt | cdr3_aa
TRBJ2-5 | NA | TRBD1 | TRBV29-1 | TGCAGCGTCCGGGACAGGGGGCCCCAAGAGACCCAGTACTTC | CSVRDRGPQETQYF
TRBJ1-5 | NA | TRBD1 | TRBV7-2 | TGTGCCAGCAGCTCCGGGACAGGGTCAGGGCAGCCCCAGCATTTT | CASSSGTGSGQPQHF
TRBJ1-3 | few | NA | TRBV27 | TGTGCCAGCAGTTTAGTAGTCGACAGGCGGGGAAACACCATATATTTT | CASSLVVDRRGNTIYF
TRBJ2-1 | once | TRBD2 | TRBV5-1 | TGCGCCAGCAGCTTGTTAGCGGGTAACAATGAGCAGTTCTTC | CASSLLAGNNEQFF
TRBJ2-3 | NA | NA | TRBV5-1 | TGCGCCAGCAGCTTGGATCCCAGCGGAGATACGCAGTATTTT | CASSLDPSGDTQYF
TRBJ1-2 | NA | NA | TRBV5-4 | TGTGCCAGCAGCTTGGCGGGACTAAGGAATGGCTACACCTTC | CASSLAGLRNGYTF
TRBJ1-6 | NA | TRBD1 | TRBV19 | TGTGCCAGTACCAAGGGGGGACAGGGTAATTCACCCCTCCACTTT | CASTKGGQGNSPLHF
TRBJ1-1 | NA | TRBD1 | TRBV9 | TGTGCCAGCAGCGTGGAGGGGGCTCGGAACACTGAAGCTTTCTTT | CASSVEGARNTEAFF
TRBJ1-1 | NA | NA | TRBV6-5 | TGTGCCAGCAGCAGACAAGGACATAAGAACACTGAAGCTTTCTTT | CASSRQGHKNTEAFF
TRBJ1-1 | NA | TRBD1 | TRBV4-1 | TGCGCCAGCAGCCGCAATATGAGGACAGGGGATTTAGGAACTGAAGCTTTCTTT | CASSRNMRTGDLGTEAFF
TRBJ2-1 | NA | TRBD1 | TRBV29-1 | TGCAGCGTTGAAGGACCGGGGGACAGGTACAATGAGCAGTTCTTC | CSVEGPGDRYNEQFF
TRBJ2-1 | NA | TRBD2 | TRBV3-1/TRBV3-2 | TGTGCCAGCAGCCCAGCGGGGGGGAACTACAATGAGCAGTTCTTC | CASSPAGGNYNEQFF
TRBJ2-1 | NA | NA | TRBV7-2 | TGTGCCAGCAGCTTAAGCAGGGCTTCCTACAATGAGCAGTTCTTC | CASSLSRASYNEQFF
TRBJ1-5 | NA | NA | TRBV5-1 | TGCGCCAGCAGCTTAGGGGGGGCTGGTCAGCCCCAGCATTTT | CASSLGGAGQPQHF
TRBJ1-1 | NA | NA | TRBV20-1 | TGCAGTGCTAGCAGGGTAGCTGAAGCTTTCTTT | CSASRVAEAFF
TRBJ2-1 | few | TRBD2 | TRBV20-1 | TGCAGTGCTAGTTCGGCAACTAGCGGAATCTACAATGAGCAGTTCTTC | CSASSATSGIYNEQFF
TRBJ1-2 | NA | NA | TRBV12-3/TRBV12-4 | TGTGCCAGCAGTTCCCTTCAGGGAATTGGCTACACCTTC | CASSSLQGIGYTF
TRBJ2-7 | NA | TRBD1 | TRBV5-1 | TGCGCCAGCAGCGCGGGACAGGGCCCCTACGAGCAGTACTTC | CASSAGQGPYEQYF
TRBJ2-2 | NA | NA | TRBV7-3 | TGTGCCAGCAGCTTGACAGACCCTCGGAACACCGGGGAGCTGTTTTTT | CASSLTDPRNTGELFF
TRBJ2-2 | NA | NA | TRBV11-3 | TGTGCCAGCAGCTTAGCCGCGGGGCGGACCGGGGAGCTGTTTTTT | CASSLAAGRTGELFF
TRBJ2-3 | NA | NA | TRBV2 | TGTGCCAGCAGTGAAGGACGGAGGGCCGTTTCAGGCACAGATACGCAGTATTTT | CASSEGRRAVSGTDTQYF
TRBJ1-6 | NA | NA | TRBV28 | TGTGCCAGCAGTTCCGCCGCGTTTAGACACTTT | CASSSAAFRHF
TRBJ2-2 | few | NA | TRBV7-2 | TGTGCCAGCAGCTTAGGTCCCAGGAACACCGGGGAGCTGTTTTTT | CASSLGPRNTGELFF
TRBJ2-7 | NA | TRBD1 | TRBV7-2 | TGTGCCAGCAGCCAACAGGGGACCACGGGGGAGCAGTACTTC | CASSQQGTTGEQYF
TRBJ1-1 | NA | NA | TRBV18 | TGTGCCAGCTCACTCGACAGGAACACTGAAGCTTTCTTT | CASSLDRNTEAFF
TRBJ1-4 | NA | TRBD1 | TRBV5-6 | TGTGCCAGCAGCTTCCGGACAGGGAGAGGCGAAAAACTGTTTTTT | CASSFRTGRGEKLFF
TRBJ2-1 | once | TRBD1 | TRBV7-6 | TGTGCCAGCACACTTTTATATCCCGGGACAGGTCCAAATGAGCAGTTCTTC | CASTLLYPGTGPNEQFF
TRBJ2-2 | NA | TRBD1 | TRBV28 | TGTGCCAGCAGTTCAACCCCCGGGACAGGGCCCCGAGCCGGGGAGCTGTTTTTT | CASSSTPGTGPRAGELFF
TRBJ2-5 | NA | NA | TRBV2 | TGTGCCAGCAGAGTCGGGAGCAGAGTATTAGAGACCCAGTACTTC | CASRVGSRVLETQYF
TRBJ1-2 | NA | TRBD1 | TRBV24-1 | TGTGCCACCAGTGATTCAGGGGGCAATCGGGACTATGGCTACACCTTC | CATSDSGGNRDYGYTF
TRBJ1-1 | once | NA | TRBV5-1 | TGCGCCAGCAGCCCTCAGGGGAACACTGAAGCTTTCTTT | CASSPQGNTEAFF
TRBJ2-1 | NA | NA | TRBV28 | TGTGCCAGCACCTCATGGGGGGCGCGGGCGCCGGGGGGTGAGCAGTTCTTC | CASTSWGARAPGGEQFF
TRBJ1-3 | NA | NA | TRBV7-2 | TGTGCCAGCAGCTTAGGAGGGTTTCTCTCTGGAAACACCATATATTTT | CASSLGGFLSGNTIYF
TRBJ1-2 | NA | TRBD1 | TRBV29-1 | TGCAGCGTTGAGAGGGGGCAGGGAGATGGCTACACCTTC | CSVERGQGDGYTF
TRBJ2-3 | NA | NA | TRBV3-1/TRBV3-2 | TGTGCCAGCAGCCAAACTTTCTCTAGCACAGATACGCAGTATTTT | CASSQTFSSTDTQYF
TRBJ1-3 | NA | NA | TRBV5-1 | TGCGCCAGCAGCTTGGAAGGGGCTGGAGGAAACACCATATATTTT | CASSLEGAGGNTIYF
TRBJ1-1 | NA | TRBD1 | TRBV7-2 | TGTGCCAGCAGCCCATACAGGGGAAACACTGAAGCTTTCTTT | CASSPYRGNTEAFF
TRBJ1-2 | NA | TRBD1 | TRBV29-1 | TGCAGCGTTGAGGGACAGGGTAGTAACTATGGCTACACCTTC | CSVEGQGSNYGYTF
TRBJ2-6 | NA | NA | TRBV5-4 | TGTGCCAGCAGCTTGGGAGGGAGTTCTGGGGCCAACGTCCTGACTTTC | CASSLGGSSGANVLTF
TRBJ2-4 | NA | TRBD2 | TRBV5-1 | TGCGCCAGCAGCGCGGGACTAGCGGGTGTCCAAAACATTCAGTACTTC | CASSAGLAGVQNIQYF
TRBJ2-3 | NA | TRBD2 | TRBV25-1 | TGTGCCAGCAGTGATAGTGAGCGGGGGGCCCACACAGATACGCAGTATTTT | CASSDSERGAHTDTQYF
TRBJ2-5 | NA | NA | TRBV4-3 | TGCGCCAGCAGCCAAGATGTCCGCGTAGAGACCCAGTACTTC | CASSQDVRVETQYF
TRBJ1-6 | NA | NA | TRBV9 | TGTGCCAGCAGCTCCTCTTCCGCACTCCCCCTCCACTTT | CASSSSSALPLHF
TRBJ1-1 | NA | NA | TRBV28 | TGTGCCAGCCTCCGACAGGTCATGAACACTGAAGCTTTCTTT | CASLRQVMNTEAFF
TRBJ2-7 | NA | NA | TRBV6-4 | TGTGCCAGCGTTCTACCCCCCGACAGTTCCTACGAGCAGTACTTC | CASVLPPDSSYEQYF
TRBJ1-1 | NA | NA | TRBV7-2 | TGTGCCAGCAGCCCGGACGCGGGCACTGAAGCTTTCTTT | CASSPDAGTEAFF
TRBJ2-5 | NA | NA | TRBV18 | TGTGCCAGCTCATCAGGGTCCGTGGAGACCCAGTACTTC | CASSSGSVETQYF
TRBJ2-1 | once | TRBD2 | TRBV3-1/TRBV3-2 | TGTGCCAGCAGCCAAGGAGCGGGGGTGTCCTACAATGAGCAGTTCTTC | CASSQGAGVSYNEQFF
TRBJ2-1 | NA | TRBD2 | TRBV25-1 | TGTGCCAGCAGTGCATCGGGACTAGCGGGAGTAATGAATGAGCAGTTCTTC | CASSASGLAGVMNEQFF
TRBJ2-1 | NA | TRBD2 | TRBV7-8 | TGTGCCAGCACGGGGGGGCCCAACAATGAGCAGTTCTTC | CASTGGPNNEQFF
TRBJ1-2 | few | TRBD1 | TRBV5-1 | TGCGCCAGCAGCTGGGGGACAGGGAACGATGGCTACACCTTC | CASSWGTGNDGYTF
TRBJ2-4 | NA | TRBD1 | TRBV27 | TGTGCCAGCAGTTTTCACGCAGGGGGCGCGTCCAAAAACATTCAGTACTTC | CASSFHAGGASKNIQYF
TRBJ1-6 | NA | NA | TRBV27 | TGTGCCAGCAGTTTCCTGCAGGGGCCTAATTCACCCCTCCACTTT | CASSFLQGPNSPLHF
TRBJ2-6 | NA | TRBD1 | TRBV3-1/TRBV3-2 | TGTGCCAGCAGCCACCGCGACAGGGTCCCGAGCTCTGGGGCCAACGTCCTGACTTTC | CASSHRDRVPSSGANVLTF
TRBJ2-7 | NA | TRBD1 | TRBV6-5 | TGTGCCAGCAGTTACGGGACAGGGGCCTCCTACGAGCAGTACTTC | CASSYGTGASYEQYF
TRBJ2-7 | NA | NA | TRBV18 | TGTGCCAGCTCGCCCAACCTATACGAGCAGTACTTC | CASSPNLYEQYF
TRBJ2-5 | NA | TRBD1 | TRBV5-4 | TGTGCCAGCAGCAAGGGGACAGAAGAGACCCAGTACTTC | CASSKGTEETQYF